The entry that follows covers one T cell receptor beta chain sequence. No antigen is known for it. Base qualities are not at hand, and no much larger clone is one base apart. The data stem from a study of neurological immune-mediated disorders (dated by TCRdb to between 2018 and 2021). General notes on the study: Among the approximately 34 multiple sclerosis patients, relapsing-remitting MS was present in about 31 and secondary progressive MS was present in 3. The roughly 99 TCR-beta libraries covered PBMC samples along with longitudinal samples, technical triplicates, and paired sorted CD4+ and CD8+ T-cell subsets. The cohort comprised roughly 69 subjects: about 14 HAM/TSP patients, approximately 34 multiple sclerosis patients and about 20 healthy controls. Using UMI-based sequencing, the study compared peripheral blood TCR-beta repertoires from patients with HTLV-I-associated myelopathy (HAM/TSP), patients with multiple sclerosis, and healthy controls. The research as a whole found: No clinical or MRI features were associated with the MS cluster, and the authors said that larger cohorts are needed. The highest TCR clonal expansion was observed in HAM/TSP patients, whereas the lowest was observed in MS patients, even when compared with healthy controls. Expanded clones from different subjects shared no identical CDR3 amino acid sequences, which suggests that TCR-beta repertoires were private in all groups. Phylogenetic analysis grouped repertoires from 18 of 34 MS patients into a cluster of related CDR3 sequences, suggesting a possible repertoire-level signature.

For unsorted PBMC libraries, 2 million PBMCs were used after storage in RNAlater at -80 degrees C until RNA extraction. Multiple sclerosis patients were enrolled in a US clinical protocol evaluating disease progression by magnetic resonance imaging. Peripheral blood was subjected to Ficoll-Hypaque density gradient centrifugation to isolate PBMCs, which were then cryopreserved in liquid nitrogen. According to the germline V gene, CDR1 reads MNHEY and CDR2 reads SVGEGT. The CDR3 spans 16 residues, from the cysteine through the phenylalanine. The DNA shown is the 48-base CDR3, in frame from base 1. Trimming removed 6 bases from V and 1 base from J, leaving 18 bases between the germline ends. cDNA was synthesized by template-switch 5'RACE using a primer carrying a 10-nucleotide random unique molecular identifier by which each TCR transcript was tagged. Every sequencing run covered 15-18 subjects and yielded more than 170 million TCR-beta sequences. The RNeasy kit was used to extract total RNA. Using the KAPA Real-time Library Amplification kit, TCR-beta VDJ regions were amplified with primers for the TCR constant region and the 5'RACE anchor. Sample indexes and Illumina adaptors were added in a first PCR, and a second PCR then increased library yield. The roughly 650 bp TCR product was size-selected on a 2% E-gel SizeSelection system after Ampure bead purification. Before pooling, library quality was checked on a Bioanalyzer, concentration was measured with Qubit, and libraries were quantified with the Kapa Library Quantification kit. An Illumina HiSeq 2500 was used to sequence the libraries paired-end at 2 x 150 bp. To increase sequence diversity, about 25-31% phiX was spiked into each library pool. On the authors' methods: Quality-filtered reads were processed with the UMI-based MiGEC pipeline, which removed over 80% of raw TCR sequences during error correction. VDJ genes were aligned to IMGT germline references, and each clonotype was defined by a unique CDR3 amino acid sequence together with V-J genes. VDJtools evaluated clonal expansion, Shannon diversity and CDR3 relatedness (CalcPairwiseDistances, ClusterSamples); CLCbio workbench built phylogenetic trees. Expanded clones were defined as having at least 8 unique UMIs, based on coefficient-of-variation modelling across technical triplicates. Starting from the raw public reads, TCRdb applied fastp trimming at Q25, assembled clones with MiXCR and retained in-frame beta chains. Here each entry gathers all rows of one CDR3 protein and keeps the most common genes and DNA. What appears here as the V and J calls and clone size reflects TCRdb's work, not the paper's. The sample records about 62,000 distinct CDR3 sequences, 3.5% to 4.5% of which are singletons. 2.2% of the sample lies in the top ten.

The TCR was taken from a woman aged 45-65 years with multiple sclerosis. The chain links TRBV6-2 or TRBV6-3 with TRBJ1-1; TRBD1 is possibly the D segment (5 matching bases). The source material was PBMCs. The CDR3 protein: CASSNRGQLKNTEAFF. The bases are TGTGCCAGCAGCAACCGGGGCCAACTAAAGAACACTGAAGCTTTCTTT.